Listed below are T cell receptor beta chains from one sample, sequenced in a study of sequential checkpoint blockade in melanoma. Sequencing was performed with immunoSEQ multiplex PCR; in TCRdb, only in-frame clones are kept and a portion is missing. The profile shows roughly 9,800 clones, 75% of them singletons. The material was CD8+ T cells sorted from blood (inferred from file names), obtained from a patient given nivolumab and ipilimumab in sequence. The source of these receptors is a human donor with melanoma. CDR3s include the opening cysteine and the closing phenylalanine or tryptophan. A clone size is listed for some rows: how often the clone was seen (once, few, many), or a class if it is expanded.

clone size | V gene | CDR3 length | CDR3 protein
- | TRBV27 | 14 | CASSFGGVGTEAFF
- | TRBV6-5 | 15 | CASSYDGSRSDTQYF
- | TRBV5-6 | 14 | CASSSPSVVHEQYF
- | TRBV5-8 | 15 | CASSLEETGSYEQYF
few | TRBV9 | 16 | CASSPRGLAGADTQYF
- | TRBV10-1 | 14 | CASSESDSSYEQYF
once | TRBV25-1 | 11 | CASAYRGVQYF
- | TRBV27 | 19 | CASSTDSLLAGDSFGEQYF
- | TRBV25-1 | 14 | CASSAGVYNSPLHF
- | TRBV13 | 14 | CASSSGSGSYEQYF
- | TRBV5-4 | 14 | CASSLAGQGDEQYF
- | TRBV10-3 | 16 | CAISDPRDRSTDTQYF
medium-sized | TRBV7-9 | 11 | CASSLGGEQFF
- | TRBV23-1 | 16 | CASSQLAWGLNEKLFF
- | TRBV27 | 12 | CASSLSGEGTFF
- | TRBV9 | 16 | CASSVVSGSAAGELFF
- | TRBV9 | 16 | CASSVDSSFSYNEQFF
- | TRBV27 | 12 | CASRMGLNEQFF
once | TRBV7-6 | 13 | CASSSGDGYEQYF
- | TRBV27 | 13 | CASSLSGHQPQHF
- | TRBV5-4 | 13 | CASSIWDIETQYF
once | TRBV2 | 12 | CASTPGFGELFF
- | TRBV27 | 17 | CASSSPSWEGRWGELFF
- | TRBV15 | 15 | CATSRDRVLRNEQYF
few | TRBV6-6 | 15 | CASSYSREEADTQYF
- | TRBV4-2 | 16 | CASSQDPLAGAYEQYF
- | TRBV4-3 | 16 | CASSLVLGDNSYEQYF
- | TRBV7-9 | 12 | CASSSGYNEQFF
- | TRBV27 | 15 | CASSLSNAGNYGYTF
once | TRBV13 | 16 | CASSSSHGAANQPQHF
- | TRBV4-3 | 14 | CASSQGASGNEQFF
- | TRBV4-1 | 15 | CASSQGAGGTYEQYF
- | TRBV29-1 | 14 | CSAAPVGGLDTQYF
once | TRBV4-3 | 14 | CASSQVIGADEQYF
- | TRBV13 | 12 | CASSFSGDTQYF
- | TRBV30 | 14 | CAWSQGLGGNEQFF
- | TRBV27 | 13 | CASSFSSTDTQYF
- | TRBV30 | 17 | CAWSVLPGQDSSYEQYF
medium-sized | TRBV4-3 | 16 | CASSQIAGSINEKLFF
- | TRBV19 | 16 | CASSKGTSLSTDTQYF
- | TRBV25-1 | 17 | CASSGRDREKLNTEAFF
- | TRBV7-3 | 15 | CASSLTSGRAHEQYF